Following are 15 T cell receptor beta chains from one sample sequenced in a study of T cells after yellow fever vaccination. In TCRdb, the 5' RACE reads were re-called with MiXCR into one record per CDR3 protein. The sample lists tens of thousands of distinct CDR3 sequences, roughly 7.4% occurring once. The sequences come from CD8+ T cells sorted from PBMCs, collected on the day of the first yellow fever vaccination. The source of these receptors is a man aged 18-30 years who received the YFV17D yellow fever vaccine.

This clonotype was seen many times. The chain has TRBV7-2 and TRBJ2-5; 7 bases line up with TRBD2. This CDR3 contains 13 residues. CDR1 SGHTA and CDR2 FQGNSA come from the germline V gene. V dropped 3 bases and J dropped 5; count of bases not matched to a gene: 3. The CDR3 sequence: CASSFGDYETQYF. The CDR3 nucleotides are TGTGCCAGCAGCTTCGGGGACTACGAGACCCAGTACTTC.

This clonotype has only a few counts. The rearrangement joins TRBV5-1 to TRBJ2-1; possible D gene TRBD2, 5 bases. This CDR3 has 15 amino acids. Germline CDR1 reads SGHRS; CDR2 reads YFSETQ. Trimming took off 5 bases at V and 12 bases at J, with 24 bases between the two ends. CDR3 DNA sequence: TGCGCCAGCAGTAGTACAGTGAGTAACAATGAGGGGCAGTTCTTC. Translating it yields CASSSTVSNNEGQFF.

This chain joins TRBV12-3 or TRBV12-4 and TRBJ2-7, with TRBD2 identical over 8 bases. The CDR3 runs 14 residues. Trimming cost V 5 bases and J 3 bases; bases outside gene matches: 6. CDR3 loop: CASSPAGGGYEQYF. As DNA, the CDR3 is TGTGCCAGCAGTCCTGCCGGGGGGGGCTACGAGCAGTACTTC.

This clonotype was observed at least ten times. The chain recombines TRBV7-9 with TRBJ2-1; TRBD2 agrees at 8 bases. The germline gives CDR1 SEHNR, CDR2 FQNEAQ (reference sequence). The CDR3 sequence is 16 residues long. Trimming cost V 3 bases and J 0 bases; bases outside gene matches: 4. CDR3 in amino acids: CASSFLAGNSYNEQFF. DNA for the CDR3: TGTGCCAGCAGCTTCTTAGCGGGGAACTCCTACAATGAGCAGTTCTTC. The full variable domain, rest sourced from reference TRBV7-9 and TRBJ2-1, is DTGVSQNPRHKITKRGQNVTFRCDPISEHNRLYWYRQTLGQGPEFLTYFQNEAQLEKSRLLSDRFSAERPKGSFSTLEIQRTEQGDSAMYLCASSFLAGNSYNEQFFGPGTRLTVL.

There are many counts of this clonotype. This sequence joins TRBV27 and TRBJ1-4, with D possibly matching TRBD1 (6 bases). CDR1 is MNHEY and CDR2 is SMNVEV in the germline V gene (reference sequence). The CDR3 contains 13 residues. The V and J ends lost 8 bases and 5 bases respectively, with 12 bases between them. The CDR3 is CASRGRGNEKLFF. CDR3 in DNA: TGTGCCAGCCGCGGGAGGGGGAATGAAAAACTGTTTTTT. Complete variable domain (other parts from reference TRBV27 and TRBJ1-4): EAQVTQNPRYLITVTGKKLTVTCSQNMNHEYMSWYRQDPGLGLRQIYYSMNVEVTDKGDVPEGYKVSRKEKRNFPLILESPSPNQTSLYFCASRGRGNEKLFFGSGTQLSVL.

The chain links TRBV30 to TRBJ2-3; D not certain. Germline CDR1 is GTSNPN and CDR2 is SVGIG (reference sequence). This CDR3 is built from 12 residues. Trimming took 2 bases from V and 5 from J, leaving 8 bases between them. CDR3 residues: CAWSSTGDTQYF. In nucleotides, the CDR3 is TGTGCCTGGAGTAGTACGGGAGATACGCAGTATTTT.

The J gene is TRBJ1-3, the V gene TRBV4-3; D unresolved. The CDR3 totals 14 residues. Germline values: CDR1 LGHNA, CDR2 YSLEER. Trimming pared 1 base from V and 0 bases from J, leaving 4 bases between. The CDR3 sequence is CASSQGNSGNTIYF. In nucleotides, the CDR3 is TGCGCCAGCAGCCAAGGAAACTCTGGAAACACCATATATTTT.

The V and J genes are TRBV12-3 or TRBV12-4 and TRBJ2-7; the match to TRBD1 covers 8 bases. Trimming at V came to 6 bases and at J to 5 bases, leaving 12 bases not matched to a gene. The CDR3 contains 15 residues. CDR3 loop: CASSCPRQGTNEQYV. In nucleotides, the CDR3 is TGTGCCAGCAGCTGCCCCCGACAGGGGACGAACGAGCAGTACGTC.

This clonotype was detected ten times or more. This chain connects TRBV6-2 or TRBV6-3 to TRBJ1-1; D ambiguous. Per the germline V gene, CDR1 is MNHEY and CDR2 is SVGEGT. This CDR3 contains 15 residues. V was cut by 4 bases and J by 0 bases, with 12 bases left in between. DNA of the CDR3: TGTGCCAGCAGTTTCGCTTCGGACTTGAACACTGAAGCTTTCTTT. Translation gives CASSFASDLNTEAFF.

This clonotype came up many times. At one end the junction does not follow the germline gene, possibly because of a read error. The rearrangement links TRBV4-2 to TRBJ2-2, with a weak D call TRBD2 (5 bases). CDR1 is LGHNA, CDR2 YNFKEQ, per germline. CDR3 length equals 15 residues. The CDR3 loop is CASSQDRRNPGELFF. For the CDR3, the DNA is TGTGCCAGCAGCCAAGATAGGAGGAACCCCGGGGAGCTGTTTTTT.

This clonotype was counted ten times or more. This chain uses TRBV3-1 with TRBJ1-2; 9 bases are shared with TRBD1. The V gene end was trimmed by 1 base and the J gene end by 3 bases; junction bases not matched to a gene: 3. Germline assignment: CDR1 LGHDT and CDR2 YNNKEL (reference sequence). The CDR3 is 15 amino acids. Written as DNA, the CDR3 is TGTGCCAGCAGCCAAGCAACAGGGGGCGACTATGGCTACACCTTC. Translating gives CASSQATGGDYGYTF. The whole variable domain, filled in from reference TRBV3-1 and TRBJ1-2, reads DTAVSQTPKYLVTQMGNDKSIKCEQNLGHDTMYWYKQDSKKFLKIMFSYNNKELIINETVPNRFSPKSPDKAHLNLHINSLELGDSAVYFCASSQATGGDYGYTFGSGTRLTVV.

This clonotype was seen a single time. CDR3 region: CASSSGQGYEQYV. The CDR3, as DNA: TGTGCCAGCAGTTCGGGACAGGGATACGAGCAGTACGTC. The chain combines TRBV6-6 with TRBJ2-7; 9 nucleotides line up with TRBD1. The CDR3 totals 13 residues. After removal of 4 bases from V and 4 bases from J, the junction contained 2 bases not matched to a gene. Germline V lookup: CDR1 MNHNY, CDR2 SVGAGI (reference sequence).

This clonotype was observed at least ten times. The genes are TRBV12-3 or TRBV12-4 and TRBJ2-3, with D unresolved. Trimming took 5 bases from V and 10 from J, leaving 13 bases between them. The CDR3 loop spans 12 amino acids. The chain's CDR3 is CASSQQPSPQYF. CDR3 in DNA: TGTGCCAGCAGTCAACAGCCCTCACCGCAGTATTTT.

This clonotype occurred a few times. CDR3 region: CASSWGPNQETQYF. Here the CDR3 DNA reads TGTGCCAGCAGCTGGGGACCAAATCAAGAGACCCAGTACTTC. The chain combines TRBV5-4 with TRBJ2-5; the D gene could be TRBD1 or TRBD2 (5 bases each). Germline CDR1 SGHNT, CDR2 YYREEE (reference sequence). The CDR3 runs to 14 residues. The germline V and J ends were trimmed by 3 bases and 2 bases, with 11 bases remaining between them.

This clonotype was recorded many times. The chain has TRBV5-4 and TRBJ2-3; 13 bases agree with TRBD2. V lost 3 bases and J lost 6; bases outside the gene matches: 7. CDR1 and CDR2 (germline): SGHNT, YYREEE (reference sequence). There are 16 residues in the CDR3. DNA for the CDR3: TGTGCCAGCAGCTCAGGACTAGCGGGGGAGTTGGATACGCAGTATTTT. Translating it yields CASSSGLAGELDTQYF.